This T cell receptor (beta chain) was captured in a study of CD8+CD57+ T cells in acquired aplastic anemia. Across the study: CD4+ and CD8+ cells, once sorted, gave DNA averaging approximately 3 ug.

Sequenced patients had shown CD8+CD57+ cell expansion by flow cytometry. Every patient presented with severe acquired aplastic anemia. Patients were therapy-naive when their blood was sampled. This clonotype appeared many times. Genomic DNA, serving as template, underwent TCR beta VDJ and CDR3 profiling. One entry per CDR3 protein, called by TCRdb with MiXCR from the reads. The table shows roughly 240,000 distinct CDR3 sequences, with 40% to 50% occurring only once. With 0 bases removed from V and 2 bases from J, the gap between germline ends came to 18 bases. This CDR3 contains 17 residues. Per the germline V gene, CDR1 is SGHRS and CDR2 is YFSETQ.

Sample: sorted CD4+, CD8+, or CD8+CD57+ T cells (not recorded which) from PBMCs. This receptor was taken from a human donor with aplastic anemia. V is TRBV5-1 and J is TRBJ2-7, with a tentative D call TRBD2 (7 bases). The CDR3 loop reads CASSLAEGGRNAYEQYF. Here the CDR3 DNA reads TGCGCCAGCAGCTTGGCCGAGGGGGGGCGCAACGCCTACGAGCAGTACTTC.